This T cell receptor (beta chain) was found in a study of cytomegalovirus exposure and HLA in healthy donors. Study findings and constraints: Differences between HLA loci emerged in a later analysis of TCR association rates, with DRB1 most and HLA-C fewest.

The PCR employed 60 Vbeta primers together with 13 Jbeta primers. Sequenced by immunoSEQ multiplex PCR; TCRdb stores in-frame clones only, minus some. This sample yields around 190,000 clones, of which about 88% are seen a single time; approximately 1.7% belongs to the top ten. The V gene end was trimmed by 1 base and the J gene end by 3 bases; junction bases not matched to a gene: 1. Germline loops: CDR1 SQVTM, CDR2 ANQGSEA. The CDR3 has 13 residues. On this clone itself: Its specificity is unknown.

This receptor was taken from a woman aged 18-30 years in good health and CMV-seronegative. The V gene is TRBV29-1, the J gene TRBJ2-3; 7 bases agree with TRBD2. The source material was PBMCs. The CDR3, as DNA: TGCAGCGTTGAAGGGGGGGGGACAGATACGCAGTATTTT. Its translation: CSVEGGGTDTQYF.